This TCR beta chain derives from a study of OX40 agonist ivuxolimab in advanced cancers. Overall study: Patient treatment consisted of intravenous ivuxolimab administration every 2 weeks at 0.01 to 10 mg/kg.

The junction had 4 bases not matched to a gene; V was cut back by 2 bases and J by 6 bases. This CDR3 spans 15 amino acids. Germline-derived CDR1 and CDR2 are MGHRA and YSYEKL. This clone was picked up one time. Produced via immunoSEQ multiplex PCR; TCRdb's table is partial and in-frame only. This sample has tens of thousands of clones, with roughly 94% found just once. The clonotype originates from an adult with an advanced solid tumor such as melanoma, head and neck, liver or kidney cancer. This chain links TRBV4-1 with TRBJ2-1; 10 nucleotides match TRBD2. The material sequenced was CD4+ or CD8+ T cells sorted from blood, taken in a trial of the OX40 agonist ivuxolimab. This CDR3 is CASSQTSGRGNEQFF. The DNA for the CDR3 is TGCGCCAGCAGCCAAACCAGCGGGAGGGGCAATGAGCAGTTCTTC.